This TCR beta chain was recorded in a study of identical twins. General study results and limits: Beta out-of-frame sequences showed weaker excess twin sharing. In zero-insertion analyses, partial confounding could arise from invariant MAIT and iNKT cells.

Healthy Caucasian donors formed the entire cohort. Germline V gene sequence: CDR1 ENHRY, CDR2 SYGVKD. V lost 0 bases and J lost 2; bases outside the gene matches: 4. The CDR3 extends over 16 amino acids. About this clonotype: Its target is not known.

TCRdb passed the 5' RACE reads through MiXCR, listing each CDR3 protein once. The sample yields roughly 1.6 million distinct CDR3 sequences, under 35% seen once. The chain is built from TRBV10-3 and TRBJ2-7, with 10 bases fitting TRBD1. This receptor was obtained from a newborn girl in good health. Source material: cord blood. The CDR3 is CAISESGDRGAYEQYF. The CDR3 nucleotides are TGTGCCATCAGTGAGTCGGGGGACAGGGGAGCCTACGAGCAGTACTTC.